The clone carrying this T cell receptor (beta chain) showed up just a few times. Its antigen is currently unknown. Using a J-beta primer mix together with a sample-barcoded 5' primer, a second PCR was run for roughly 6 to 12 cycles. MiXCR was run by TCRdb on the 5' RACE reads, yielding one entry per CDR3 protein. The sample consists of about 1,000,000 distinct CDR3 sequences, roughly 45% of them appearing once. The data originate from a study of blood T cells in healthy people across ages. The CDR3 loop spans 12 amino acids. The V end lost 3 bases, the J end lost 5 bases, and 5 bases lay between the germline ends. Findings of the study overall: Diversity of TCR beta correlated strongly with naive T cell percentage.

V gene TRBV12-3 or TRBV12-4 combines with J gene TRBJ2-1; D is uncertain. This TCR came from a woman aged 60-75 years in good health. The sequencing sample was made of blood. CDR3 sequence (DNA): TGTGCCAGCAGTTTTTCGGACAATGAGCAGTTCTTC. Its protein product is CASSFSDNEQFF.